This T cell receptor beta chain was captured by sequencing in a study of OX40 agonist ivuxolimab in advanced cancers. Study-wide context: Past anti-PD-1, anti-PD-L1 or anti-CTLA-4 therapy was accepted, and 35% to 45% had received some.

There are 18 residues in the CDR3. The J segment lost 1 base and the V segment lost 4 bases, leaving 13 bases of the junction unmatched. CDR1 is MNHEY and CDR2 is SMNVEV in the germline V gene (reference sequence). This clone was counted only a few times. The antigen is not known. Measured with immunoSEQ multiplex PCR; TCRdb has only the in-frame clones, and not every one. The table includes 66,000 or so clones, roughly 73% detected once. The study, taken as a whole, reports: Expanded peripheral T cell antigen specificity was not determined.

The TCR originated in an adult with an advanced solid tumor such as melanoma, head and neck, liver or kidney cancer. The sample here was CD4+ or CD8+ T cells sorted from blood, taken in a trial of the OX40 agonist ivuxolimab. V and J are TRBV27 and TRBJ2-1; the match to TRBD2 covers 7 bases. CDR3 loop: CASSSPGLGTTSYNEQFF. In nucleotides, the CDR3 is TGTGCCAGCAGTTCCCCTGGACTAGGTACCACTTCCTACAATGAGCAGTTCTTC.